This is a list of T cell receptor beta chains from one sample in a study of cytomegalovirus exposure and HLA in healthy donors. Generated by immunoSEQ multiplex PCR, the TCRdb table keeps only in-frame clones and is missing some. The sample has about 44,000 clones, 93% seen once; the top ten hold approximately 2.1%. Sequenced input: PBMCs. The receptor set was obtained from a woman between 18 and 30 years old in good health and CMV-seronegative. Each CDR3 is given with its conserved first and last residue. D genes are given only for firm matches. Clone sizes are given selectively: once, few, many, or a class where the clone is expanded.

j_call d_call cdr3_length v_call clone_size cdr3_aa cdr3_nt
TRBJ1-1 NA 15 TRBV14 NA CASSRVRVLNTEAFF TGTGCCAGCAGTCGCGTCCGGGTCTTGAACACTGAAGCTTTCTTT
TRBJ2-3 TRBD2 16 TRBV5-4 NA CASSPPGGGALDTQYF TGTGCCAGCAGCCCCCCGGGCGGGGGGGCCTTAGATACGCAGTATTTT
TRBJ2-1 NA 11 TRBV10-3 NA CAISEGREQFF TGTGCCATCAGTGAAGGGAGAGAGCAGTTCTTC
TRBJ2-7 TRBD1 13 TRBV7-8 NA CASSLEDRAEQYF TGTGCCAGCAGCTTAGAAGACAGGGCGGAGCAGTACTTC
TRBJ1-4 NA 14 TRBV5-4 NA CASSSGQNNEKLFF TGTGCCAGCAGCTCGGGACAAAATAATGAAAAACTGTTTTTT
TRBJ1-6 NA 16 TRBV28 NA CASTPARGGDNSPLHF TGTGCCAGCACCCCCGCTCGGGGGGGCGATAATTCACCCCTCCACTTT
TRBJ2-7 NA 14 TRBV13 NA CASSLRGAGYEQYF TGTGCCAGCTCTCTACGCGGGGCGGGGTACGAGCAGTACTTC
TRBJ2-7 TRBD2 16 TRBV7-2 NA CASSLAGGLAQYEQYF TGTGCCAGCAGCTTGGCGGGGGGACTAGCGCAATACGAGCAGTACTTC
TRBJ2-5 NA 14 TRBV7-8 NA CASSPLDSQETQYF TGTGCCAGCAGCCCTCTAGACAGCCAAGAGACCCAGTACTTC
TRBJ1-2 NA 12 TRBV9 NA CASSDTNYGYTF TGTGCCAGCAGCGACACTAACTATGGCTACACCTTC
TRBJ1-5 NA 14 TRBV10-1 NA CASSESNREQPQHF TGCGCCAGCAGTGAGTCGAACAGGGAACAGCCCCAGCATTTT
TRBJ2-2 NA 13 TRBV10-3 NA CASAGPNTGELFF TGTGCCAGCGCGGGACCGAACACCGGGGAGCTGTTTTTT
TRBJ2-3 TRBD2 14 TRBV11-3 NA CASSVSGGANTQYF TGTGCCAGCAGCGTTAGCGGGGGGGCCAATACGCAGTATTTT
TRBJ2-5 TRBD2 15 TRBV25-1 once CASRGLAGFQETQYF TGTGCCAGCAGGGGACTAGCGGGGTTTCAAGAGACCCAGTACTTC
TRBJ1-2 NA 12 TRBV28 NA CASSLQQGGYTF TGTGCCAGCAGTTTACAACAGGGTGGCTACACCTTC
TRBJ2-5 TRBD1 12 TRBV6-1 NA CATSTGLETQYF TGTGCCACCTCGACAGGGTTGGAGACCCAGTACTTC
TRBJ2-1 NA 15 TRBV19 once CASTPDKSSYNEQFF TGTGCCAGTACCCCTGACAAAAGCTCCTACAATGAGCAGTTCTTC
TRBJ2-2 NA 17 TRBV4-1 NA CASSQEGRGANTGELFF TGCGCCAGCAGCCAAGAGGGCAGGGGGGCGAACACCGGGGAGCTGTTTTTT
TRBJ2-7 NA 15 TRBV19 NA CASSISGGSSYEQYF TGTGCCAGTAGTATTTCAGGGGGGAGCTCCTACGAGCAGTACTTC
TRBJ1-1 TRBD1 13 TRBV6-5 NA CASSLQGGTEAFF TGTGCCAGCAGTCTACAGGGGGGGACTGAAGCTTTCTTT
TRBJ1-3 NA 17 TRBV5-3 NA CARSLGVPSSSGNTIYF TGTGCCAGAAGCTTGGGTGTGCCTTCGAGCTCTGGAAACACCATATATTTT
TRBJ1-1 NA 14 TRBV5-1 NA CASSWDLKNTEAFF TGCGCCAGCAGCTGGGACTTAAAGAACACTGAAGCTTTCTTT
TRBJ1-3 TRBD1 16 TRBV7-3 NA CASSPRTGKGGNTIYF TGTGCCAGCAGCCCCAGGACAGGGAAAGGTGGAAACACCATATATTTT
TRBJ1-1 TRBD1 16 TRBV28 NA CASSLPRTGFNTEAFF TGTGCCAGCAGTTTGCCCCGGACAGGGTTTAACACTGAAGCTTTCTTT
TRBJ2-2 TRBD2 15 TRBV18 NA CASSKVAGRTGELFF TGTGCCAGCTCAAAGGTAGCCGGGAGGACCGGGGAGCTGTTTTTT
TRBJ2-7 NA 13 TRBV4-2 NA CASSQVADYEQYF TGTGCCAGCAGCCAAGTAGCCGATTACGAGCAGTACTTC
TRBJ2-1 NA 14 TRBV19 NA CASSIGRESSEQFF TGTGCCAGTAGTATCGGCCGGGAGTCTAGTGAGCAGTTCTTC
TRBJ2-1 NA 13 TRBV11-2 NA CASSLVSGNEQFF TGTGCCAGCAGCTTAGTGTCCGGGAATGAGCAGTTCTTC
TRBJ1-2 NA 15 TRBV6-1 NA CASSERGMANYGYTF TGTGCCAGCAGTGAACGGGGGATGGCGAACTATGGCTACACCTTC
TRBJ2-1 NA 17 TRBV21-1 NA CASSKPEFGQGFNEQFF TGTGCCAGCAGCAAACCGGAATTTGGACAGGGTTTCAATGAGCAGTTCTTC
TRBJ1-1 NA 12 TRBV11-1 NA CASSPFGTEAFF TGTGCCAGCAGCCCCTTCGGCACTGAAGCTTTCTTT
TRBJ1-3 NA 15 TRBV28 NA CASSSPGGSGNTIYF TGTGCCAGCAGTTCCCCAGGTGGGTCCGGAAACACCATATATTTT
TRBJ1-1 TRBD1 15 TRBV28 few CASSPGDSMNTEAFF TGTGCCAGCAGTCCTGGGGACAGCATGAACACTGAAGCTTTCTTT
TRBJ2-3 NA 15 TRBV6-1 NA CASSEGQAIWDTQYF TGTGCCAGCAGTGAAGGTCAGGCGATTTGGGATACGCAGTATTTT
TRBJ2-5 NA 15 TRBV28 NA CASSLTWTYQETQYF TGTGCCAGCAGCTTAACCTGGACATACCAAGAGACCCAGTACTTC
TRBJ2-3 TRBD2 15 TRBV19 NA CASSILAGGTDTQYF TGTGCCAGTAGTATTCTAGCGGGAGGAACAGATACGCAGTATTTT
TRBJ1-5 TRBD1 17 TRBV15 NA CATSRGLGTGWVHPQHF TGTGCCACCAGCAGAGGTTTAGGGACAGGGTGGGTTCATCCCCAGCATTTT
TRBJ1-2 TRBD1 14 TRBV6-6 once CASRQRTGDYGYTF TGTGCCAGCAGACAGAGGACAGGGGACTATGGCTACACCTTC